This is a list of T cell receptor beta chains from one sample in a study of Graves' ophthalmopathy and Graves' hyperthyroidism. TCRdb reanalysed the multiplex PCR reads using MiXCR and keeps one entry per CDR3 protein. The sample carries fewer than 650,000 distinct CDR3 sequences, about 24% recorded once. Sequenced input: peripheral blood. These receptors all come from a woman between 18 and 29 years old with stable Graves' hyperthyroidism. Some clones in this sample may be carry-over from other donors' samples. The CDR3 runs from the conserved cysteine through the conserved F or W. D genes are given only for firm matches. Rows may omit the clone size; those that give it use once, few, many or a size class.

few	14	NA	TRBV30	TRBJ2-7	TGTGCCTGGAGTGGCGGGACAGTAACCTACGAGCAGTACTTC	CAWSGGTVTYEQYF
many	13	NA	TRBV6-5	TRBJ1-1	TGTGCCAGCAGTTACACAAGGGACACTGAAGCTTTCTTT	CASSYTRDTEAFF
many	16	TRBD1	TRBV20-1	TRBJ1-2	TGCAGTGCTAGAGATCGATATGGCAGGGGGTCGGACGGCTACACCTTC	CSARDRYGRGSDGYTF
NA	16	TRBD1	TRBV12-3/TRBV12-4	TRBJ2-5	TGTGCCAGCAGTACAGAGGGGACAGGGGGCATGGAGACCCAGTACTTC	CASSTEGTGGMETQYF
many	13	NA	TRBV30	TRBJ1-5	TGTGCCTGGAGTGTAGAGAGGGAGCAGCCCCAGCATTTT	CAWSVEREQPQHF
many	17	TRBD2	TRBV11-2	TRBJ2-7	TGTGCCAGCAGCTTAAGGGGGACTAGCGGGGGAGCCTACGAGCAGTACTTC	CASSLRGTSGGAYEQYF
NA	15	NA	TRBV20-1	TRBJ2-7	TGCAGTGCTAGAGGCGGTAGCGCCGACTCCTACGAGCAGTACTTC	CSARGGSADSYEQYF
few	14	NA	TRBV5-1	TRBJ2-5	NA	CASTSGTGEKTQYF
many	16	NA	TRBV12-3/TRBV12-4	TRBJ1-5	TGTGCCAGCAGTCCACAGACAGGAGTTAGCAATCAGCCCCAGCATTTT	CASSPQTGVSNQPQHF
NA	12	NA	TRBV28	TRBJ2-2	TGTGCCAGCAGAGTTGCCGCCGGGGAGCTGTTTTTT	CASRVAAGELFF
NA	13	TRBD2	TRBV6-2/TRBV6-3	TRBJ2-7	TGTGCCAGCAGTTATGCCGAACTAGCGGAGCAGTACTTC	CASSYAELAEQYF
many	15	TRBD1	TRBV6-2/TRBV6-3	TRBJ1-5	TGTGCCAGCAGTTATGGGGACAGTCGTTCTCAGCCCCAGCATTTT	CASSYGDSRSQPQHF
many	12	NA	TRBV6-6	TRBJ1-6	TGTGCCAGCAGTTACGTTGAGTCACCCCTCCACTTT	CASSYVESPLHF
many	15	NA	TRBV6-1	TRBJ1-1	TGTGCCAGCAGTGAAGGTCTGTTCTTGGGGGGAGGCGCTTTCTTT	CASSEGLFLGGGAFF
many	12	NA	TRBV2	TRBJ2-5	TGTGCCAGCAGAGCAGGAGGAGAGACCCAGTACTTC	CASRAGGETQYF
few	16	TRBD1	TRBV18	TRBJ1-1	TGTGCCAGCTCACCACAGAGGACAGGGTTGAAGACTGAAGCTTTCTTT	CASSPQRTGLKTEAFF
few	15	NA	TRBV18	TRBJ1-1	TGTGCCAGCTCACCCCCCGGGGGCGCGGGTACTGAAGCTTTCTTT	CASSPPGGAGTEAFF
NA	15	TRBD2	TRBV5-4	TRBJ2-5	TGTGCCAGCAGCTTAAGGGGACTAGCGGAAGAGACCCAGTACTTC	CASSLRGLAEETQYF
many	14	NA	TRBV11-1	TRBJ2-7	TGTGCCAGCAGCCGGAGGAGGACGGCCTACGAGCAGTACTTC	CASSRRRTAYEQYF
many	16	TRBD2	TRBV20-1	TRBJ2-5	TGCAGTGCGGTTGGGGCTAGCGGGGGGGCAGAAGAGACCCAGTACTTC	CSAVGASGGAEETQYF
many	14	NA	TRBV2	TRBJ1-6	TGTGCCAGCAGTGAATTCTGGGGGGATTCACCCCTCCACTTT	CASSEFWGDSPLHF
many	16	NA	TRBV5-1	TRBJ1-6	TGCGCCAGCAGCCGAGAGGGGGAGGGCAATAATTCACCCCTCCACTTT	CASSREGEGNNSPLHF
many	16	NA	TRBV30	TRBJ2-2	TGTGCCTGTTACGCCCGGGACTTCGGGGTTGGTGGGGAGCTGTTTTTT	CACYARDFGVGGELFF
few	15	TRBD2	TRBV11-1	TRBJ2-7	TGTGCCAGCAGCTTAACTAGCGGGGTCCTCTACGAGCAGTACTTC	CASSLTSGVLYEQYF
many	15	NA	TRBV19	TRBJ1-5	TGTGCCAGTAGTCGGACAGAATATAGCAATCAGCCCCAGCATTTT	CASSRTEYSNQPQHF
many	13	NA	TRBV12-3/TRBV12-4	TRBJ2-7	TGTGCCAGCAGCTGGCGGAGCTCCTACGAGCAGTACTTC	CASSWRSSYEQYF